This entry is about one TCR beta chain. What it recognizes is unknown. Other DNA sequences in the sample encode the same CDR3. This specimen comes from a study of shared clonotypes between healthy human individuals. Overall study findings and caveats: Rarefaction analysis demonstrated incomplete sorted-subset sequencing notwithstanding large depth. About 5% was the fraction of naive CD4 clonotypes found shared across a few donors.

Trimming left V 0 bases short and J 6 bases short, with 8 bases between. This CDR3 spans 13 amino acids. The germline CDR1 and CDR2 sequences are SGDLS and YYNGEE. Genomic DNA of each subset was evenly split across several immunoSEQ plates. This table comes from immunoSEQ multiplex PCR, and its TCRdb copy is limited to in-frame clones, with some not included. The sample records approximately 2,000,000 clones, approximately 92% being singletons. CD8 cells classed as naive were CD45RO-negative and positively selected for CCR7, excluding terminally differentiated effector memory CD45RA+ cells. Donors were Caucasian adults residing in Nashville, Tennessee, USA.

The chain links TRBV9 to TRBJ2-3, with D possibly matching TRBD2 (5 bases). The TCR originated in a man aged 18 to 30 in good health. Some clones in this sample may be carry-over from other donors' samples. The sequenced material came from naive CD8+ T cells from PBMCs. CDR3 sequence reads: CASSVGGSDTQYF. CDR3 DNA: TGTGCCAGCAGCGTAGGAGGGTCGGATACGCAGTATTTT.